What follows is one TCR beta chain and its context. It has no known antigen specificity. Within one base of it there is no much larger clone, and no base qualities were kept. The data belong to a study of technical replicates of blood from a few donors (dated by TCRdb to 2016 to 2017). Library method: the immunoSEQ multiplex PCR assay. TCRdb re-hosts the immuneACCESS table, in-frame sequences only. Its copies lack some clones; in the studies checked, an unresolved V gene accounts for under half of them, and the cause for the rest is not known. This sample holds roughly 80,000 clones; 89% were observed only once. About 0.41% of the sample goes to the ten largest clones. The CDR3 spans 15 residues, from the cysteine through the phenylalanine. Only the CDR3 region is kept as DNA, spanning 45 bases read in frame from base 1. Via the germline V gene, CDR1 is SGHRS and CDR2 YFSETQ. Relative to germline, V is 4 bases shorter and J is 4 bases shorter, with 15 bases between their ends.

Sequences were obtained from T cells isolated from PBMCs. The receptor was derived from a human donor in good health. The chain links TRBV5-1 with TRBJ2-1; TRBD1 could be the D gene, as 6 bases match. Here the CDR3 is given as CASSEDGTLYNEQFF. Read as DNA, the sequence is TGCGCCAGCAGCGAGGACGGGACACTATACAATGAGCAGTTCTTC. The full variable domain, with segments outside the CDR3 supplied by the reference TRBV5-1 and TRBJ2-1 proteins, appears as KAGVTQTPRYLIKTRGQQVTLSCSPISGHRSVSWYQQTPGQGLQFLFEYFSETQRNKGNFPGRFSGRQFSNSRSEMNVSTLELGDSALYLCASSEDGTLYNEQFFGPGTRLTVL.